This passage covers 30 T cell receptor beta chains from one sample sequenced in a study of CD4 and CD8 cells across lung adenocarcinoma regions. TCRdb itself ran the PCR reads through MiXCR, one entry per CDR3 protein. Of 15,000 to 20,000 distinct CDR3 sequences listed, 50% were seen once; the top ten hold approximately 31%. The source material was CD8+ T cells from the margin of a lung tumor. Receptors were obtained from a male donor with lung adenocarcinoma. The CD4 and CD8 labels of this study may be unreliable.

This clonotype was seen many times. The chain uses TRBV6-1 and TRBJ2-1; maybe TRBD1 (5 bases). The better agreement between TRBJ2-7 and the DNA end casts doubt on the J call. The germline V gene encodes CDR1 MNHNS and CDR2 SASEGT. The CDR3 is 12 residues long. The chain's CDR3 is CASSGQGCEQYF. The CDR3 DNA follows: TGTGCCAGCAGTGGCCAGGGTTGCGAGCAGTACTTC.

V is TRBV6-1 and J is TRBJ1-4; a possible D gene is TRBD1 (6 bases). The CDR3 runs 12 residues. The V and J ends lost 8 bases and 5 bases respectively, with 9 bases between them. Per germline, CDR1 MNHNS and CDR2 SASEGT. DNA for the CDR3: TGTGCCAGCTACAGGGCGAATGAAAAACTGTTTTTT. This sequence encodes CASYRANEKLFF.

In its sample, this clonotype was seen once. The chain employs TRBV10-1 and TRBJ2-1; TRBD2 might be the D (6 bases). This CDR3 is built from 13 residues. Per germline, CDR1 WNHNN and CDR2 SYGVQD (reference sequence). Trimming took 4 bases from V and 9 from J, leaving 13 bases between them. The CDR3: CASSVVQGGEQFF. CDR3 DNA: TGCGCCAGCAGTGTAGTCCAGGGAGGTGAGCAGTTCTTC.

V and J are TRBV6-1 and TRBJ2-3; 11 positions agree with TRBD1. The CDR3 spans 13 residues. With V trimmed by 4 bases and J by 6 bases, 0 bases remained unmatched. The germline V gene encodes CDR1 MNHNS and CDR2 SASEGT. The CDR3 protein is CASSGDRGDTQYF. The CDR3 DNA reads TGTGCCAGCAGTGGGGACAGGGGGGATACGCAGTATTTT.

The gene calls are TRBV7-8 and TRBJ2-1; no clear D. The germline CDR1 and CDR2 sequences are SGHVS and FQNEAQ. The V and J ends lost 3 bases and 2 bases respectively, with 11 bases between them. The CDR3 is made up of 15 amino acids. The CDR3 region has the DNA TGTGCCAGCAGCTTTATGTTGCGGCCCTACAATGAGCAGTTCTTC. Translating gives CASSFMLRPYNEQFF. Complete variable domain (other parts from reference TRBV7-8 and TRBJ2-1): GAGVSQSPRYKVAKRGQDVALRCDPISGHVSLFWYQQALGQGPEFLTYFQNEAQLDKSGLPSDRFFAERPEGSVSTLKIQRTQQEDSAVYLCASSFMLRPYNEQFFGPGTRLTVL.

The V call is TRBV6-1, the J call TRBJ2-5, with 7 bases identical to TRBD1. The junction had 7 bases not matched to a gene; V was cut back by 4 bases and J by 5 bases. CDR3 length equals 14 residues. In germline, CDR1 is MNHNS, CDR2 SASEGT. Here the CDR3 DNA reads TGTGCCAGCAGTGTGGGGACAGTTGCCGAGACCCAGTACTTC. This encodes CASSVGTVAETQYF.

The V gene is TRBV9, the J gene TRBJ2-1, with TRBD2 matching 7 bases. Judging by the DNA end, TRBJ2-7 fits better; the J call may be wrong. Germline assignment: CDR1 SGDLS and CDR2 YYNGEE. The CDR3 runs to 14 residues. The CDR3 DNA sequence: TGTGCCAGCAGCGTAGGGGGACTACAAGACGAGCAGTACTTC. Protein: CASSVGGLQDEQYF.

This clonotype was seen ten or more times. This chain joins TRBV6-5 and TRBJ2-3; D unresolved. Trimming left V 4 bases short and J 0 bases short, with 8 bases between. CDR1 is MNHEY and CDR2 is SVGAGI in the germline V gene. The CDR3 totals 14 residues. This CDR3 reads CASSSRVSTDTQYF. DNA for the CDR3: TGTGCCAGCAGTTCCCGGGTTAGCACAGATACGCAGTATTTT.

On this clonotype itself: One end of the junction varies from germline; a read error may be responsible. This chain links TRBV6-1 with TRBJ2-3; TRBD2 agrees at 8 bases. Germline CDR1 and CDR2: MNHNS and SASEGT. CDR3 size: 15 residues. CDR3: CASCNGGLEEETQYF. DNA of the CDR3: TGTGCCAGCTGCAACGGGGGACTAGAGGAAGAGACCCAGTACTTT.

The chain has TRBV6-5 and TRBJ2-4; 14 bases agree with TRBD2. The DNA end is a closer match to TRBJ2-1, so the J assignment may be wrong. This CDR3 spans 14 amino acids. Germline loops: CDR1 MNHEY, CDR2 SVGAGI. The CDR3 loop reads CASSYGTSGSEQFF. In nucleotides, the CDR3 is TGTGCCAGCAGTTACGGGACTAGCGGGAGTGAGCAGTTCTTC.

The chain employs TRBV5-1 and TRBJ1-1; TRBD1 matches 8 bases. Trimming cost V 4 bases and J 4 bases; bases outside gene matches: 6. This CDR3 is built from 14 residues. Germline assignment: CDR1 SGHRS and CDR2 YFSETQ. The CDR3 DNA reads as TGCGCCAGCAGCGACACAACAGGGGGCACTGAAGCTTTCTTT. This translates into CASSDTTGGTEAFF.

This rearrangement joins TRBV6-1 to TRBJ2-3; 8 nucleotides align to TRBD2. J gave up 12 bases and V 4 bases, and 21 bases lay outside the gene matches. This CDR3 is built from 17 residues. The germline V gene has CDR1 MNHNS and CDR2 SASEGT. CDR3 sequence: CASSAGSAGGGPETQYF. The CDR3 DNA sequence: TGTGCCAGCAGTGCGGGCTCCGCGGGGGGCGGCCCAGAGACCCAGTATTTT.

The CDR3 protein is CASSTGSGFKQFF. The CDR3 DNA sequence: TGTGCCAGCAGTACGGGTAGCGGTTTCAAGCAGTTCTTC. The rearrangement uses TRBV6-1 and TRBJ2-4; TRBD2 is a possible D gene (6 bases). Matching the DNA end better, TRBJ2-1 makes the J call doubtful. The CDR3 is made up of 13 amino acids. Germline lookup yields CDR1 MNHNS and CDR2 SASEGT.

The gene calls are TRBV6-1 and TRBJ2-1; TRBD1 aligns across 8 bases. Germline lookup yields CDR1 MNHNS and CDR2 SASEGT. The CDR3 is 13 amino acids. With V trimmed by 5 bases and J by 15 bases, 12 bases remained unmatched. The CDR3 sequence is CASSINRGELRFF. The CDR3 DNA sequence: TGTGCCAGCAGTATTAACAGGGGGGAGCTTCGGTTCTTC.

This clonotype was picked up many times. This chain connects TRBV10-1 to TRBJ1-6; the D is unclear. There are 13 residues in the CDR3. V lost 10 bases to trimming and J lost 5 bases, with 12 bases between them. In germline, CDR1 is WNHNN, CDR2 SYGVQD (reference sequence). This CDR3 is CATKTKDNSPLHF. CDR3 coding DNA: TGCGCCACCAAAACAAAGGATAATTCACCCCTCCACTTT.

With respect to this clonotype: Germline and junction disagree at one end, which may indicate a read error. This chain links TRBV6-1 with TRBJ2-4, with a tentative D call TRBD1 (6 bases). Germline-derived CDR1 and CDR2 are MNHNS and SASEGT. The CDR3 sequence is 16 residues long. The CDR3 DNA is TGTGCCAGCAGTGAAGCGGGGCTGGGGGCCAGGAATACGCAGTACTTT. This sequence encodes CASSEAGLGARNTQYF.

In its sample, this clonotype was seen many times. The rearrangement uses TRBV6-1 and TRBJ2-5; 12 bases map to TRBD1. Gene TRBJ2-7 matches the end of the DNA better, so the J call may be wrong. Germline loops: CDR1 MNHNS, CDR2 SASEGT. The CDR3 covers 14 residues. This chain's CDR3 is CASNRDRGRYEQYF. CDR3 DNA sequence: TGTGCCAGCAACAGGGACAGGGGGCGGTACGAGCAGTACTTC.

CDR3 coding DNA: TGTGCCAGCAGTTTAAGGGAGAACACCGGGGAGCTGTTTTTT. This gives the protein CASSLRENTGELFF. The chain links TRBV27 to TRBJ2-2, with no clear D. This CDR3 region has 14 residues. The V end lost 2 bases, the J end lost 1 base, and 5 bases lay between the germline ends. CDR1 MNHEY and CDR2 SMNVEV come from the germline V gene (reference sequence).

At least ten counts were recorded for this clonotype. The V and J genes are TRBV10-2 and TRBJ2-7; D is ambiguous. There are 14 residues in the CDR3. Germline CDR1 is WSHSY and CDR2 is SAAADI. V was clipped by 3 bases and J by 0 bases, with 9 bases between them. The CDR3 DNA is TGCGCCAGCAGTGATCCCCTTAGCTCCTACGAGCAGTACTTC. As protein: CASSDPLSSYEQYF.

This clonotype was counted many times. V and J are TRBV6-1 and TRBJ2-7, with D tentatively TRBD2 (6 bases). This CDR3 has 15 amino acids. Between the trimmed V and J ends, which lost 1 base and 2 bases, there was a span of 12 bases. Germline-derived CDR1 and CDR2 are MNHNS and SASEGT. The CDR3 sequence is CASSEGAGWTYEQYF. CDR3 coding DNA: TGTGCCAGCAGTGAAGGGGCGGGGTGGACCTACGAGCAGTACTTC.

The chain carries TRBV6-1 and TRBJ2-1; TRBD2 aligns across 12 bases. The assigned J gene may be wrong: the sequence end matches TRBJ2-7 better. Germline V gene lookup returns CDR1 MNHNS and CDR2 SASEGT. This CDR3 spans 16 amino acids. This CDR3 is CASRALAGGHHSEQYF. Written as DNA, the CDR3 is TGTGCCAGCAGAGCACTAGCGGGAGGACATCATAGTGAGCAGTACTTC.

Of note for this clonotype: One end of the junction varies from germline; a read error may be responsible. This chain connects TRBV6-1 to TRBJ2-3; TRBD2 might be the D (6 bases). The J call may not be correct, given that the DNA end is closer to TRBJ2-5. Germline V gene lookup returns CDR1 MNHNS and CDR2 SASEGT. CDR3 size: 14 residues. CDR3 region: CAGRGARVQDTQYF. The CDR3 region has the DNA TGTGCGGGGCGCGGGGCGCGTGTCCAAGATACCCAGTACTTC.

The gene calls are TRBV6-1 and TRBJ2-3, with 10 bases that match TRBD2. Germline-derived CDR1 and CDR2 are MNHNS and SASEGT. This CDR3 is 16 amino acids long. V was pared by 6 bases and J by 1 base, with 7 bases of the junction left unmatched. The CDR3 reads CASRGRGTSGTDTQYF. The CDR3 DNA sequence: TGTGCCAGCAGGGGCCGGGGGACTAGCGGCACAGATACGCAGTATTTT.

This sequence joins TRBV20-1 and TRBJ2-1, with a tentative D call TRBD1 (7 bases). CDR3 length: 13 amino acids. The germline V gene encodes CDR1 DFQATT and CDR2 SNEGSKA (reference sequence). CDR3 sequence reads: CSAEAGGSNEQFF. DNA of the CDR3: TGCAGCGCAGAGGCAGGGGGGTCGAATGAGCAGTTCTTC.

This chain joins TRBV6-1 and TRBJ2-3; 7 nucleotides line up with TRBD1. The CDR3 is 16 amino acids. V was pared by 8 bases and J by 0 bases, with 11 bases of the junction left unmatched. Per the germline V gene, CDR1 is MNHNS and CDR2 is SASEGT. The CDR3 bases are TGTGCCAGCGGGGGCTTAGGGGGCAGTAGCACAGATACGCAGTATTTT. Translated, it gives CASGGLGGSSTDTQYF.

The sample holds a few counts of this clonotype. This rearrangement joins TRBV27 to TRBJ1-2; D is possibly TRBD1 (6 bases). The germline CDR1 and CDR2 sequences are MNHEY and SMNVEV (reference sequence). The CDR3 loop spans 13 amino acids. Trimming shortened V by 3 bases and J by 4 bases, and 9 bases separated the two germline ends. CDR3: CASSFGQSYGYTF. The CDR3 DNA reads as TGTGCCAGCAGTTTTGGACAGAGCTATGGCTACACCTTC.

This clonotype was found many times. The rearrangement links TRBV6-5 to TRBJ2-7; 8 bases line up with TRBD2. CDR3 length: 17 residues. Germline V lookup: CDR1 MNHEY, CDR2 SVGAGI. V was clipped by 0 bases and J by 0 bases; unmatched bases: 7. In DNA form, the CDR3 reads TGTGCCAGCAGTTACTCTGGTCTAGCGGGCGACTCCTACGAGCAGTACTTC. As protein: CASSYSGLAGDSYEQYF.

The chain has TRBV10-1 and TRBJ2-4; TRBD1 is a possible D gene (6 bases). Germline CDR1 WNHNN, CDR2 SYGVQD (reference sequence). The CDR3 is 17 amino acids. Trimming took 7 bases from V and 0 from J, leaving 19 bases between them. The CDR3 nucleotides read TGCGCCAGCACAACGGACAGCCTAAGCCTAGCCAAAAACATTCAGTACTTC. Protein: CASTTDSLSLAKNIQYF.

This clonotype turned up a few times. The chain has TRBV6-1 and TRBJ2-1, with TRBD2 as a possible D gene (6 bases). Trimming left V 4 bases short and J 6 bases short, with 10 bases between. Germline V gives CDR1 MNHNS, CDR2 SASEGT. The CDR3 is 13 residues long. The CDR3: CASSVGTFNEQFF. As DNA, the CDR3 is TGTGCCAGCAGTGTAGGGACTTTCAATGAGCAGTTCTTC.

This clonotype was observed a handful of times. V usage is TRBV27 and J usage is TRBJ2-7; 8 bases line up with TRBD2. Germline CDR1 MNHEY, CDR2 SMNVEV (reference sequence). The CDR3 consists of 16 residues. V lost 2 bases, J lost 2 bases, and 8 bases stayed unmatched. In nucleotides, the CDR3 is TGTGCCAGCAGTTTAGCGGGAGGATTATTCGCCTACGAGCAGTACTTC. This translates into CASSLAGGLFAYEQYF.